This T cell receptor (beta chain) was captured in a study of control samples from healthy donors and cancer patients. V was trimmed by 4 bases and J by 0 bases, leaving 10 bases between them. Germline assignment: CDR1 LNHDA and CDR2 SQIVND (reference sequence). The CDR3 is 16 residues long. The table came from immunoSEQ multiplex PCR; TCRdb's copy has only in-frame clones and leaves some out. The profile shows 120,000 or so clones, approximately 87% of them singletons. The sequenced material came from blood. V and J are TRBV19 and TRBJ2-6; D not certain. This clonotype was obtained from a man younger than 45 in good health. The CDR3 reads CASSNSSPSGANVLTF. CDR3 in DNA: TGTGCCAGTAGTAACTCCAGCCCCTCTGGGGCCAACGTCCTGACTTTC.